This T cell receptor beta chain was captured by sequencing in a study of blood T cell repertoires in COVID-19. Study-level background: Samples came from the United States, Italy and Spain, spanning acute and convalescent COVID-19. Sources were T cells, B-cell-depleted T cells, or PBMCs; the material itself was cDNA or gDNA.

V trimming: 6 bases; J trimming: 4 bases; junction bases outside the gene matches: 4. The CDR3 has 13 amino acids. Germline CDR1 and CDR2: MNHEY and SVGAGI. The protocol was immunoSEQ multiplex PCR, while the TCRdb copy is restricted to in-frame clones and leaves out a portion. The sample lists 200,000 to 250,000 clones; around 88% were seen once. Cohort assignment relied on participant-reported clinical history. Sample: PBMCs or T cells enriched from blood (not recorded which). This chain links TRBV6-5 with TRBJ1-1; 8 bases match TRBD1. The origin of this receptor is a woman in her 50s with acute COVID-19. The DNA for the CDR3 is TGTGCCAGCAGATCACAGGGGGGCACTGAAGCTTTCTTT. Protein: CASRSQGGTEAFF.